In its sample, the clone carrying this T cell receptor beta chain was seen many times. Antigen unknown. CDR1 is DFQATT and CDR2 is SNEGSKA in the germline V gene (reference sequence). V lost 3 bases and J lost 5; bases outside the gene matches: 8. The CDR3 runs to 14 residues. Separate cDNA molecules each had unique molecular identifiers attached to them. TCRdb re-called the 5' RACE reads through MiXCR, storing one row per CDR3 protein. The data hold around 27,000 distinct CDR3 sequences, with 3.9% observed a single time. This sample stems from a study of early T cells in non-severe SARS-CoV-2 infection. Study background: Bulk RNA isolated from unsorted whole blood underwent sequencing; chains were not paired.

Study observations and caveats: The matching step, a VDJdb search, favored anti-spike CD8 responses and missed private and CD4 specificities.

The specimen was whole blood. This TCR derives from an adult who was a healthcare worker with PCR-confirmed SARS-CoV-2 infection or an uninfected control (not recorded which). J is TRBJ2-5 and V is TRBV20-1; 8 positions agree with TRBD1. The CDR3 loop is CSASDQGQAETQYF. CDR3 DNA: TGCAGTGCTAGCGATCAGGGACAGGCGGAGACCCAGTACTTC.